This T cell receptor beta chain was sequenced for a study of identical twins. Study results and caveats: Monozygotic twins shared more out-of-frame TCR alpha than recombination models predicted. The conclusions drew on cross-sectional statistical analysis instead of tracking the same donors. Because invariant MAIT and iNKT cells could be present, zero-insertion analyses could be partly confounded.

J was trimmed by 4 bases and V by 5 bases; bases with no gene match: 13. Germline CDR1 MDHEN, CDR2 SYDVKM. This CDR3 region has 16 residues. A universal primer site arose from template switching, and cDNA bore unique molecular identifiers. TCRdb re-called the 5' RACE reads through MiXCR, storing one row per CDR3 protein. The table lists more than 1.5 million distinct CDR3 sequences, about 32% of them singletons. This clonotype was counted only a few times. The antigen is undetermined. The clonotype was recovered from a newborn girl in good health. The sequencing input was cord blood. This chain links TRBV28 with TRBJ2-5; 7 nucleotides line up with TRBD1. The CDR3 region has the DNA TGTGCCAGCAGTCCCGACTCGACAGGGCGGATAGAGACCCAGTACTTC. Its protein product is CASSPDSTGRIETQYF.